A single sample gave rise to the 4 T cell receptor beta chains below, sequenced in a study of blood T cell repertoires in COVID-19. Sequencing was performed with immunoSEQ multiplex PCR; in TCRdb, only in-frame clones are kept and a portion is missing. The sample holds 160,000 or so clones, about 80% seen once. The specimen sequenced was PBMCs or T cells enriched from blood (not recorded which). The origin of the receptors is a woman aged 55-70 years who had recovered from COVID-19.

In the case of this clone: The same CDR3 can be traced to other DNA sequences in this sample. The V call is TRBV4-1, the J call TRBJ2-7, with 7 bases aligning to TRBD1. V gave up 0 bases and J gave up 0 bases; unmatched junction bases: 2. This CDR3 has 15 residues. Germline lookup yields CDR1 MGHRA and CDR2 YSYEKL. The CDR3 coding sequence is TGCGCCAGCAGCCAAGAGACAGGGAGCTCCTACGAGCAGTACTTC. Its translation is CASSQETGSSYEQYF.

The V gene is TRBV15, the J gene TRBJ2-1, with TRBD2 as a possible D gene (6 bases). Per the germline V gene, CDR1 is LNHNV and CDR2 is YYDKDF (reference sequence). This CDR3 has 13 residues. V lost 0 bases and J 10 bases, leaving 10 bases between the germline ends. The CDR3 region has the DNA TGTGCCACCAGCAGAGATGGGGCGGGGGAGCAGTTCTTC. As protein: CATSRDGAGEQFF.

In this sample, this clone turned up a few times. The chain employs TRBV18 and TRBJ2-5; tentative D call: TRBD2 (5 bases). The ends were cut back, 3 bases at V and 2 bases at J, with 10 bases in the middle. The CDR3 is made up of 14 amino acids. The germline V gene encodes CDR1 KGHSH and CDR2 LQKENI. The CDR3 protein is CASSPRTAQETQYF. The DNA of the CDR3 is TGTGCCAGCTCACCCCGGACTGCACAAGAGACCCAGTACTTC.

V is TRBV20-1 and J is TRBJ1-1, with D perhaps matching TRBD1 (6 bases). There are 11 residues in the CDR3. V lost 4 bases to trimming and J lost 7 bases, with 10 bases between them. Germline CDR1 reads DFQATT; CDR2 reads SNEGSKA (reference sequence). The CDR3 coding sequence is TGCAGTGCTACGAGGACAGATGAAGCTTTCTTT. Protein sequence: CSATRTDEAFF.